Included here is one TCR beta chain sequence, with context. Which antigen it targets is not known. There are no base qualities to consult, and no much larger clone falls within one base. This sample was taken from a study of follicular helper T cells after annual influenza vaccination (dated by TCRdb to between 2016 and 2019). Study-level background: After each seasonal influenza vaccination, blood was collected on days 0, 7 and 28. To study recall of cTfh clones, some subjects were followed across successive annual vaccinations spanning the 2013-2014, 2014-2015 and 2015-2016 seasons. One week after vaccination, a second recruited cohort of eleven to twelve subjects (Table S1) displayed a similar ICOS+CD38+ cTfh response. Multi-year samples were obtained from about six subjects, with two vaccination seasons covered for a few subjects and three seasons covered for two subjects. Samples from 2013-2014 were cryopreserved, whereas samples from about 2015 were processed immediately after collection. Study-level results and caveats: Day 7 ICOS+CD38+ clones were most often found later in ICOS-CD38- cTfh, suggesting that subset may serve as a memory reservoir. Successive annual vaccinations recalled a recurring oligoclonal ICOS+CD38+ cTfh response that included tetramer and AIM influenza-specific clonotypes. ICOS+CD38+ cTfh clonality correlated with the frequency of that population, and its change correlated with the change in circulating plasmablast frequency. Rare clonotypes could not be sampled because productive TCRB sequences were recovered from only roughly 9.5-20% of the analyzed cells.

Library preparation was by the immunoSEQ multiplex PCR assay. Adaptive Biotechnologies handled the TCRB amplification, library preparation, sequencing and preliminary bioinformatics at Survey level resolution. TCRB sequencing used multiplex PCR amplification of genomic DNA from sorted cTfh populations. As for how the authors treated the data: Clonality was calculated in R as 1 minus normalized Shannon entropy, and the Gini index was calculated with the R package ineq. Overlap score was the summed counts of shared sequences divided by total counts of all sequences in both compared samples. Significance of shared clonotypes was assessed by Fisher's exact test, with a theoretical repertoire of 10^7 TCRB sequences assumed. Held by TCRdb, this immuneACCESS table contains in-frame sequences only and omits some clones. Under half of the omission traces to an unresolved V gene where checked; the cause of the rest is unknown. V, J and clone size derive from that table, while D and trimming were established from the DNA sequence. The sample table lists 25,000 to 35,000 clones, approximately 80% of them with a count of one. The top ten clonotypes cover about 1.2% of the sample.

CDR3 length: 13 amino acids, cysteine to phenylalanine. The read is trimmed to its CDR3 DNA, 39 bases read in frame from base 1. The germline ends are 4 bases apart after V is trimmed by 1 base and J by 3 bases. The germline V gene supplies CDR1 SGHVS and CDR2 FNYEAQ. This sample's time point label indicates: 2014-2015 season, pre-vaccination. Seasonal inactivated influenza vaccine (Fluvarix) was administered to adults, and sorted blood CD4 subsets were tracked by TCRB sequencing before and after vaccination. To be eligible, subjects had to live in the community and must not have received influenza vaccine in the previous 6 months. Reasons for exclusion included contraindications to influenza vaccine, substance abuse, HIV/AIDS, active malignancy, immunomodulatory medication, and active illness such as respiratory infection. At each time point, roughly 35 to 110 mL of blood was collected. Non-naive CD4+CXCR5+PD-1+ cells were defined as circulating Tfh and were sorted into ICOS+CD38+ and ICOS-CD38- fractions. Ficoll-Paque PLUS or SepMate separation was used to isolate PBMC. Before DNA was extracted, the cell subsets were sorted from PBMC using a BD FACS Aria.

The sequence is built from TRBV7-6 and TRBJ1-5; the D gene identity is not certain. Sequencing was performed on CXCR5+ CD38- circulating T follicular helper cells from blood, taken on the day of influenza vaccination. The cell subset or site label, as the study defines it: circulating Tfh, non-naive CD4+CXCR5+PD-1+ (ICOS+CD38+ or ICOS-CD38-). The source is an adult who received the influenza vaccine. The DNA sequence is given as TGTGCCAGCAGCTTAGGACACAATCAGCCCCAGCATTTT. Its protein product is CASSLGHNQPQHF.